This T cell receptor beta chain comes out of a study of shared clonotypes between healthy human individuals. Study-level results: Sorted-subset sequencing, rarefaction showed, was incomplete despite large depth. The study generally estimated greater richness for naive than memory subsets.

Under the authors' procedure: Junction-only sequences without quality scores were provided by ImmunoSEQ, so filtering was different. The assay was immunoSEQ multiplex PCR, and TCRdb's table has in-frame clones only and misses some. The V and J calls and clone size were taken over from that table, and D and trimming were inferred from the DNA. The sample includes about 2 million clones, over 85% of them seen just once. CD8 cells classed as naive were CD45RO-negative and positively selected for CCR7, excluding terminally differentiated effector memory CD45RA+ cells. Those who donated were healthy HIV-negative adults, with no recent acute infections or vaccinations reported. CDR1 is SGDLS and CDR2 is YYNGEE in the germline V gene. This CDR3 has 13 amino acids. Trimming removed 4 bases from V and 3 bases from J, with 11 bases in between. Note on this clone: Its target is not known.

V is TRBV9 and J is TRBJ2-7, with D hard to call. The material sequenced was naive CD8+ T cells sorted from blood. This receptor was identified in a man younger than 35 in good health. The CDR3 coding sequence is TGTGCCAGCAGCCGCCAGGAGAACTACGAGCAGTACTTC. This gives the protein CASSRQENYEQYF.